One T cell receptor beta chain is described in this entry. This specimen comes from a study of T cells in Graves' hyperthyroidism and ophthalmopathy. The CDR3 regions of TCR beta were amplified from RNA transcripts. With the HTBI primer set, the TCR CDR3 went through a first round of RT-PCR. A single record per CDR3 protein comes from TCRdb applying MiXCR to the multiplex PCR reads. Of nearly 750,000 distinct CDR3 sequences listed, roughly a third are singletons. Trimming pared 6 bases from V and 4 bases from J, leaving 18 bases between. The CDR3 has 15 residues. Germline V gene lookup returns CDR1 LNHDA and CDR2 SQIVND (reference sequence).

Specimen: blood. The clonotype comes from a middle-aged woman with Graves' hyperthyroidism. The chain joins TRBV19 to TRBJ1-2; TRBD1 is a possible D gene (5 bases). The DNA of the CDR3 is TGTGCCAGTAGAACCGGGGCAGGCATTATCTATGGCTACACCTTC. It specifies CASRTGAGIIYGYTF.